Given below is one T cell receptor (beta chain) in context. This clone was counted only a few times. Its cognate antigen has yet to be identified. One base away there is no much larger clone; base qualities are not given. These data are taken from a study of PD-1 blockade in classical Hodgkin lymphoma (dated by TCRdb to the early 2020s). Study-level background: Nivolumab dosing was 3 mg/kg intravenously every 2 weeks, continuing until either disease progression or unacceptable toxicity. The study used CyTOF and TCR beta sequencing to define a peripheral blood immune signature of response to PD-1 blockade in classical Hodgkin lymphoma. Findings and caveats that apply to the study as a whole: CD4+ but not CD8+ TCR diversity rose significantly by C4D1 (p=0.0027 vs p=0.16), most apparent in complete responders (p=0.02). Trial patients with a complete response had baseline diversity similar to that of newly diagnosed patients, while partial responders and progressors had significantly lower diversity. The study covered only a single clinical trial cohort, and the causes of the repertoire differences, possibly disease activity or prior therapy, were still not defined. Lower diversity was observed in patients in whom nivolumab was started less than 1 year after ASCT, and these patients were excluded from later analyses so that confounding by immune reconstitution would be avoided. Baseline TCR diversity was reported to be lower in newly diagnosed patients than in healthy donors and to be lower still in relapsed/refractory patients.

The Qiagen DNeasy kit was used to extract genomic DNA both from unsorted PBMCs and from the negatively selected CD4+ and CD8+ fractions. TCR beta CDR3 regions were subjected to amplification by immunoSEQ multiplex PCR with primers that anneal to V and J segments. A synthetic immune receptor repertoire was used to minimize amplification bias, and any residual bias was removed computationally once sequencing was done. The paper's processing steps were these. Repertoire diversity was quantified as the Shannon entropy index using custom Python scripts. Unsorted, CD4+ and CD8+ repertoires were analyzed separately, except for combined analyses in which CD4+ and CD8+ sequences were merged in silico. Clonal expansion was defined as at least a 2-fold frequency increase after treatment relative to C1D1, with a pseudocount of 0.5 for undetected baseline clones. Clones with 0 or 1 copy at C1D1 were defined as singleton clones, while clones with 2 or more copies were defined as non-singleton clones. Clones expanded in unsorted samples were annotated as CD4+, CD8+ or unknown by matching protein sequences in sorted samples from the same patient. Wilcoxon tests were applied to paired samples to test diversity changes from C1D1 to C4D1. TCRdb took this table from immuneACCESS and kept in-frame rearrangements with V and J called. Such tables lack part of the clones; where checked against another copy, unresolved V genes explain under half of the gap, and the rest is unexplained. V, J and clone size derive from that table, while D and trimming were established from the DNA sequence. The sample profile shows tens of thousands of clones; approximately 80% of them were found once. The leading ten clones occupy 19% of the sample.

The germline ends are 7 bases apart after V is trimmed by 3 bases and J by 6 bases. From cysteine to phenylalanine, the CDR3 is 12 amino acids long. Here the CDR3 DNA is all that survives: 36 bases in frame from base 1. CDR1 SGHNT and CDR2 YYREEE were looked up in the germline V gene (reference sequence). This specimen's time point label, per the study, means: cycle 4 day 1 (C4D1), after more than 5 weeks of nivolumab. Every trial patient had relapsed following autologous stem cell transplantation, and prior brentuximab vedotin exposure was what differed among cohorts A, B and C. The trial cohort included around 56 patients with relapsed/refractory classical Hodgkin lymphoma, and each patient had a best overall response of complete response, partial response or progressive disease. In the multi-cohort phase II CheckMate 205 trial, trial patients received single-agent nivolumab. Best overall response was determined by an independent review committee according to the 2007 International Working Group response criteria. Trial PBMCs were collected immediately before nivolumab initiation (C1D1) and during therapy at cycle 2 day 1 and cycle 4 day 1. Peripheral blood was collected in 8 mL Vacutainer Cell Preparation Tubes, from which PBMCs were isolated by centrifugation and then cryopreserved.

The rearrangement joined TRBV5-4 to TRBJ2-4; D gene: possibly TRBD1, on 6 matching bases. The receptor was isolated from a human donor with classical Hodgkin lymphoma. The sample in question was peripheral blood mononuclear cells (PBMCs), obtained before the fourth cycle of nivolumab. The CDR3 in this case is CASSSDRNIQYF. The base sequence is TGTGCCAGCAGCTCGGACAGAAACATTCAGTACTTC.